This TCR beta chain was retrieved from a study of T cells in localized non-small cell lung cancer. General study findings and limits: Tumor trailed uninvolved adjacent lung in T cell clonality, which peaked there. Adjacent lung exhibited a median of 57 among the 100 most abundant tumor clones. Because only a single region of the tumor was sequenced, heterogeneity remains possible. Higher T cell density in the blood was associated with longer overall survival, whereas higher adjacent-lung clonality associated with shorter survival.

To note about this clone: The antigen remains undetermined.

The repertoire was sequenced with immunoSEQ multiplex PCR; TCRdb's copy has only in-frame clones and lacks some. The table records some 80,000 clones, just under 85% of them present only once. CDR3 length equals 11 residues. Germline lookup yields CDR1 ENHRY and CDR2 SYGVKD. This specimen consisted of peripheral blood, obtained before any cancer treatment. This sequence joins TRBV10-3 and TRBJ2-3; D not certain. The TCR comes from a man aged 35 to 70 with stage I lung adenocarcinoma. Here the CDR3 reads CVTGSTDTQYF. CDR3 DNA sequence: TGTGTGACTGGTAGCACAGATACGCAGTATTTT.